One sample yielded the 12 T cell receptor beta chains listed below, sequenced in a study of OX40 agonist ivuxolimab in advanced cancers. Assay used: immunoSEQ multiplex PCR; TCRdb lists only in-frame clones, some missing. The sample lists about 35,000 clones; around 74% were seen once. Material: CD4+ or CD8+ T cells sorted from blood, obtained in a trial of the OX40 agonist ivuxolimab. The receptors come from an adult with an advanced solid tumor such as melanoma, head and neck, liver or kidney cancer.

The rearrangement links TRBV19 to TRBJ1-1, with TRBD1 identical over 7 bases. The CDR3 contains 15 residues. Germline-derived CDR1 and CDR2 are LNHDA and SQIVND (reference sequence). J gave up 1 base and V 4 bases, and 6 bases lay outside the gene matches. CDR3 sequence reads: CASSRPQGPNTEAFF. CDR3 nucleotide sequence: TGTGCCAGTAGTAGGCCACAGGGGCCGAACACTGAAGCTTTCTTT.

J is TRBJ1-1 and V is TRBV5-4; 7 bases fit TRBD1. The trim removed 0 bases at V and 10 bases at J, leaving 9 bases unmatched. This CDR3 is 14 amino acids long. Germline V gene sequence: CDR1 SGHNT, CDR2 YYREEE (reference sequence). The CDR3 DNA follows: TGTGCCAGCAGCTTGGACAGGGGAAGGTCGCTAGCTTTCTTT. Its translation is CASSLDRGRSLAFF. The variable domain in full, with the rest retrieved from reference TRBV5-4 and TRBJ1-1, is ETGVTQSPTHLIKTRGQQVTLRCSSQSGHNTVSWYQQALGQGPQFIFQYYREEENGRGNFPPRFSGLQFPNYSSELNVNALELDDSALYLCASSLDRGRSLAFFGQGTRLTVV.

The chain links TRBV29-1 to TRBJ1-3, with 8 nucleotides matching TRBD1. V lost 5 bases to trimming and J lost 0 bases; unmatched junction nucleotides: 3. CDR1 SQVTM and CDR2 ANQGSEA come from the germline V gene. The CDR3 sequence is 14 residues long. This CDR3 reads CSVRTGGSGNTIYF. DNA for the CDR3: TGCAGCGTTAGAACAGGGGGCTCTGGAAACACCATATATTTT.

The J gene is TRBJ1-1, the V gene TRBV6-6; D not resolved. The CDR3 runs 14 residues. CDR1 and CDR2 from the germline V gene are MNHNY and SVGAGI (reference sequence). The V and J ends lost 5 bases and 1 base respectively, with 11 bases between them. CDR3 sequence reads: CASSRTDGNTEAFF. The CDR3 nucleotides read TGTGCCAGCAGTCGAACGGACGGGAACACTGAAGCTTTCTTT.

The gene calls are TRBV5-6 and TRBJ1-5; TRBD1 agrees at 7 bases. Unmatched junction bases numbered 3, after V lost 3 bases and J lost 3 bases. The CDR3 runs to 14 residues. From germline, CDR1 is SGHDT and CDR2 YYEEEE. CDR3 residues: CASSSGQHNQPQHF. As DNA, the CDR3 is TGTGCCAGCAGCTCGGGACAGCACAATCAGCCCCAGCATTTT.

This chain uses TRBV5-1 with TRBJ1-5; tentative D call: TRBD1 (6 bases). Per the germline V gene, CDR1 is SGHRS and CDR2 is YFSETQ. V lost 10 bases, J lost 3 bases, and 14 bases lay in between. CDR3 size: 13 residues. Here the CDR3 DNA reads TGCGCCGAGGCCGGGGGGCCCAATCAGCCCCAGCATTTT. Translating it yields CAEAGGPNQPQHF.

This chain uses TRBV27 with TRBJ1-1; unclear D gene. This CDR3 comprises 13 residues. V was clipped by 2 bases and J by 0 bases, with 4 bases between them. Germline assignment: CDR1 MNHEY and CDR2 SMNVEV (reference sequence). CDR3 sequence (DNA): TGTGCCAGCAGTTTACGGATGAACACTGAAGCTTTCTTT. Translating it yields CASSLRMNTEAFF.

The CDR3 reads CASSVAGNFKCRAIYGYTF. CDR3 nucleotide sequence: TGTGCCAGCAGCGTAGCGGGCAATTTTAAGTGTCGGGCGATTTATGGCTACACCTTC. The chain links TRBV4-2 to TRBJ1-2; no clear D gene. There are 19 residues in the CDR3. Trimming stripped 5 bases from V and 5 bases from J, with 30 bases between. Germline V gene sequence: CDR1 LGHNA, CDR2 YNFKEQ.

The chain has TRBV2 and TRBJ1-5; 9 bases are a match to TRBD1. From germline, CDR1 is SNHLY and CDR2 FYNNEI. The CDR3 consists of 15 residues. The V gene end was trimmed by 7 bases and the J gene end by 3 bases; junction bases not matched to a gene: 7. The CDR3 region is CASNRDRALNQPQHF. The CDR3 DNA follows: TGTGCCAGCAACCGGGACAGGGCCCTCAATCAGCCCCAGCATTTT.

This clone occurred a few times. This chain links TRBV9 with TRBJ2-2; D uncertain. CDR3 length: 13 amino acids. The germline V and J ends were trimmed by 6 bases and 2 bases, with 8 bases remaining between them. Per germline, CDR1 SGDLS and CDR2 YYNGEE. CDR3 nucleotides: TGTGCCAGCACCAACGATAACACCGGGGAGCTGTTTTTT. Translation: CASTNDNTGELFF.

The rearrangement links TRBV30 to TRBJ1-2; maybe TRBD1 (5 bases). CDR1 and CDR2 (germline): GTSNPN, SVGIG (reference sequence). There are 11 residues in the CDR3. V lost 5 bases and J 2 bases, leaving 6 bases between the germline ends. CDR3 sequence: CAWWGNYGYTF. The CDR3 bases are TGTGCCTGGTGGGGGAACTATGGCTACACCTTC. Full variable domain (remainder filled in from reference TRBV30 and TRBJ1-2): SQTIHQWPATLVQPVGSPLSLECTVEGTSNPNLYWYRQAAGRGLQLLFYSVGIGQISSEVPQNLSASRPQDRQFILSSKKLLLSDSGFYLCAWWGNYGYTFGSGTRLTVV.

The CDR3 region has the DNA TGCAGCGTTACCGGGACAGGGATTGGCTACACCTTC. This gives the protein CSVTGTGIGYTF. The V and J genes are TRBV29-1 and TRBJ1-2; 9 nucleotides line up with TRBD1. This CDR3 has 12 amino acids. From germline, CDR1 is SQVTM and CDR2 ANQGSEA. V dropped 5 bases and J dropped 7; count of bases not matched to a gene: 5.